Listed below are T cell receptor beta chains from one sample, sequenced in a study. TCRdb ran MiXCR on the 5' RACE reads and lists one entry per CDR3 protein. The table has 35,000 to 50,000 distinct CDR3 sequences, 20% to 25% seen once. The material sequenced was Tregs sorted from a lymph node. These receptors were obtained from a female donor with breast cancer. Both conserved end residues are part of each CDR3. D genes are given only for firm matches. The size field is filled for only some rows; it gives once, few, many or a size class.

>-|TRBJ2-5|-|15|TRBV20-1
CSARVESSGKETQYF
TGCAGTGCTAGGGTAGAGTCCAGCGGAAAAGAGACCCAGTACTTC
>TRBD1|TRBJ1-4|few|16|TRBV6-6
CASSQTGAATNEKLFF
TGTGCCAGCAGCCAAACAGGGGCGGCGACTAATGAAAAACTGTTTTTT
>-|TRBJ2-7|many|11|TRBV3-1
CASSGPYEQYF
TGTGCCAGCAGCGGCCCCTACGAGCAGTACTTC
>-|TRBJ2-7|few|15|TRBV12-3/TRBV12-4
CASSPTTEVVYEQYF
TGTGCCAGCAGTCCCACGACCGAGGTGGTCTACGAGCAGTACTTC
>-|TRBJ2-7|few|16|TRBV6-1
CASSEARWEPSYEQYF
TGTGCCAGCAGTGAAGCGCGTTGGGAACCCTCCTACGAGCAGTACTTC
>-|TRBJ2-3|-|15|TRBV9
CASSYNGVKSDTQYF
TGTGCCAGCAGCTATAACGGGGTTAAATCAGATACGCAGTATTTT
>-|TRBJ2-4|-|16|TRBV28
CASSLMGAVAKNIQYF
TGTGCCAGCAGTTTAATGGGGGCGGTCGCCAAAAACATTCAGTACTTC
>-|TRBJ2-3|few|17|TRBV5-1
CASSFYGRAASTDTQYF
TGCGCCAGCAGCTTTTATGGACGGGCCGCTAGCACAGATACGCAGTATTTT
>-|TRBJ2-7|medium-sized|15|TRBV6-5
CASSLRDRHSYEQYF
TGTGCCAGCAGCCTCCGGGACCGACACTCCTACGAGCAGTACTTC
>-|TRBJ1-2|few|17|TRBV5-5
CASSLNMLESAGVGYTF
TGTGCCAGCAGCTTGAACATGTTGGAGTCAGCCGGTGTTGGCTACACCTTC
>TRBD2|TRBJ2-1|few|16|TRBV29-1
CSVGAAGGSSYNEQFF
TGCAGCGTTGGAGCGGCAGGCGGGAGCTCCTACAATGAGCAGTTCTTC
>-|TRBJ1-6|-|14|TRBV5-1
CASRPGTARSPLHF
TGCGCCAGCAGGCCCGGGACCGCTCGATCACCCCTCCACTTT
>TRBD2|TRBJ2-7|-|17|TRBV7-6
CASSLDGGASGIYEQYF
TGTGCCAGCAGCTTGGATGGCGGGGCTAGCGGGATTTACGAGCAGTACTTC
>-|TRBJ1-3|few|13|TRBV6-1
CASLTDSGNTIYF
TGTGCCAGCCTCACCGACTCTGGAAACACCATATATTTT
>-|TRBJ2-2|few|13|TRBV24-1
CATCERLTGELFF
TGTGCCACCTGTGAACGGCTGACCGGGGAGCTGTTTTTT
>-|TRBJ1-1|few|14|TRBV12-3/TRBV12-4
CASTQSGTVTEAFF
TGTGCCAGCACCCAATCGGGGACGGTCACTGAAGCTTTCTTT
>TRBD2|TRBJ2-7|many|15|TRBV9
CASSVDSGSNYEQYF
TGTGCCAGCAGCGTTGATAGCGGGAGTAATTACGAGCAGTACTTC
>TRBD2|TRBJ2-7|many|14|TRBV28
CASSFGGESDEQYF
TGTGCCAGCAGCTTTGGGGGGGAGTCCGACGAGCAGTACTTC
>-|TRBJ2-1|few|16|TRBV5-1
CASSEGPGPADNEQFF
TGCGCCAGCAGCGAGGGTCCAGGCCCAGCAGACAATGAGCAGTTCTTC
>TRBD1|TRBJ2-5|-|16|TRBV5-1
CASSLSGTGLLETQYF
TGCGCCAGCAGCTTGAGTGGGACAGGGCTATTAGAGACCCAGTACTTC
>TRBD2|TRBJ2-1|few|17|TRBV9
CASSVAYSSGSGNEQFF
TGTGCCAGCAGCGTAGCTTATAGTAGCGGGAGTGGGAATGAGCAGTTCTTC
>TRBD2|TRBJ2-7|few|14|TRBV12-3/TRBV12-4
CASKAGGGIYEQYF
TGTGCCAGCAAGGCGGGAGGAGGGATCTACGAGCAGTACTTC
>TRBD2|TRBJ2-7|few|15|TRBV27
CASSLFGGGPTEQYF
TGTGCCAGCAGTTTATTTGGGGGAGGGCCAACCGAGCAGTACTTC
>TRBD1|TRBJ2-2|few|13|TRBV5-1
CASEWTGAGELFF
TGCGCCAGCGAATGGACAGGGGCCGGGGAGCTGTTTTTT
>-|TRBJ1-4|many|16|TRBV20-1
CSAHPGTGSVGEKLFF
TGCAGTGCTCATCCCGGGACGGGATCGGTAGGGGAAAAACTGTTTTTT
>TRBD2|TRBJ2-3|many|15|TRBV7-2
CASSFTSGRADTQYF
TGTGCCAGCAGCTTCACTAGCGGGAGGGCAGATACGCAGTATTTT
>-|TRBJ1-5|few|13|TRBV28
CASVDSLNQPQHF
TGTGCCAGTGTTGACAGCCTCAATCAGCCCCAGCATTTT
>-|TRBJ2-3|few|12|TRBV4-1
CASRKPGETQYF
TGCGCCAGCAGGAAACCGGGTGAGACGCAGTATTTT
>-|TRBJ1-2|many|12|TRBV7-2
CASSLRGWGYTF
TGTGCCAGCAGCTTGAGGGGTTGGGGCTACACCTTC
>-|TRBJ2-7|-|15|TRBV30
CAWSSEGVTHSEQYF
TGTGCCTGGAGCTCCGAGGGGGTGACGCACAGCGAGCAGTACTTC
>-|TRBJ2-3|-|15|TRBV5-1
CASSLVGAHPGTQYF
TGCGCCAGCAGCTTGGTAGGTGCCCACCCAGGGACGCAGTATTTT
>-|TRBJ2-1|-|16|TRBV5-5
CASSWGLDGQINEQFF
TGTGCCAGCAGCTGGGGCCTGGACGGACAGATCAATGAGCAGTTCTTC